The clone carrying this T cell receptor beta chain was seen only a few times. Its antigen remains unidentified. The data derive from a study of CD8 T cells in ankylosing spondylitis. The study, taken as a whole, reports: A TCR beta motif of roughly 8 highly homologous variants seemed to mark ankylosing spondylitis blood.

TCRdb reprocessed the 5' RACE reads via MiXCR and lists one record per CDR3 protein. The sample has more than 300,000 distinct CDR3 sequences; 8% are singletons. Unmatched junction bases numbered 7, after V lost 0 bases and J lost 2 bases. The CDR3 is 16 amino acids. CDR1 is SGHRS and CDR2 is YFSETQ in the germline V gene. This chain links TRBV5-1 with TRBJ2-7, with 8 bases matching TRBD2. Sequences were obtained from blood, either unsorted or a sorted T cell fraction (not recorded which). This receptor was taken from a male donor with ankylosing spondylitis. CDR3 amino acids: CASSLVIAGSPYEQYF. The CDR3 nucleotides are TGCGCCAGCAGCTTGGTGATAGCGGGATCGCCCTACGAGCAGTACTTC.